Below, 25 T cell receptor beta chains from the same sample are listed, as sequenced in a study of blood T cell repertoires in COVID-19. Here immunoSEQ multiplex PCR was the method, and the copy in TCRdb shows in-frame clones only, minus some. The sample lists 150,000 to 200,000 clones; 75% to 80% were seen once. Sequencing input: peripheral blood. These receptors were collected from a woman aged 70-85 years with acute or convalescent COVID-19.

The chain links TRBV19 to TRBJ1-1; D is possibly TRBD1 (6 bases). CDR1 and CDR2 (germline): LNHDA, SQIVND (reference sequence). V was cut by 9 bases and J by 7 bases, with 15 bases left in between. This CDR3 contains 12 residues. This CDR3 reads CASRFRQDEAFF. The CDR3 DNA reads as TGTGCCAGCCGATTCAGACAGGATGAAGCTTTCTTT.

This sequence joins TRBV7-8 and TRBJ2-7, with 8 bases matching TRBD1. The V and J ends lost 4 bases and 2 bases, in that order; junction bases with no gene match: 7. The CDR3 has 15 amino acids. Looked up from germline, CDR1 is SGHVS and CDR2 is FQNEAQ. The CDR3 DNA sequence: TGTGCCAGCAGCTCCCAGGGACAGGTTGCCTACGAGCAGTACTTC. Its protein is CASSSQGQVAYEQYF. The full variable domain, completed using reference TRBV7-8 and TRBJ2-7, is GAGVSQSPRYKVAKRGQDVALRCDPISGHVSLFWYQQALGQGPEFLTYFQNEAQLDKSGLPSDRFFAERPEGSVSTLKIQRTQQEDSAVYLCASSSQGQVAYEQYFGPGTRLTVT.

V usage is TRBV27 and J usage is TRBJ2-5; 8 bases are shared with TRBD1. The CDR3 totals 15 residues. Germline V gene lookup returns CDR1 MNHEY and CDR2 SMNVEV (reference sequence). V gave up 3 bases and J gave up 5 bases; unmatched junction bases: 8. CDR3 nucleotide sequence: TGTGCCAGCAGTTTTCAGGGGGCAGTGAGGGAGACCCAGTACTTC. This codes for CASSFQGAVRETQYF.

The chain employs TRBV21-1 and TRBJ2-7; the DNA was not used to check the table's D call, TRBD2. TRBV21-1 is a pseudogene locus. There are 16 residues in the CDR3. CDR3 protein: CASSKLTGTRAYEQYF. CDR3 in DNA: TGTGCCAGCAGCAAATTAACCGGGACTAGAGCCTACGAGCAGTACTTC.

The chain links TRBV6-6 to TRBJ2-7; D is perhaps TRBD1 (7 bases). From germline, CDR1 is MNHNY and CDR2 SVGAGI (reference sequence). This CDR3 is built from 15 residues. V dropped 6 bases and J dropped 5 bases, with 20 bases sitting between them. The CDR3, as DNA: TGTGCCAGCAGCTCCGGCGGCAGGGGGGTCCACGAGCAGTACTTC. Encoded protein: CASSSGGRGVHEQYF.

This clone was counted a few times. V gene TRBV7-3 combines with J gene TRBJ2-1, with 8 bases aligning to TRBD2. CDR3 length: 14 amino acids. The ends lost 3 bases at V and 6 bases at J; junction bases unmatched: 4. Germline V lookup: CDR1 SGHTA, CDR2 FQGTGA. The CDR3 region is CASSLRGAGNEQFF. The CDR3 DNA reads TGTGCCAGCAGCTTGCGGGGGGCCGGCAATGAGCAGTTCTTC. The whole variable domain, remainder taken from reference TRBV7-3 and TRBJ2-1, is GAGVSQTPSNKVTEKGKYVELRCDPISGHTALYWYRQSLGQGPEFLIYFQGTGAADDSGLPNDRFFAVRPEGSVSTLKIQRTERGDSAVYLCASSLRGAGNEQFFGPGTRLTVL.

A few counts support this clone. V is TRBV6-5 and J is TRBJ1-1; 8 nucleotides line up with TRBD1. Looked up from germline, CDR1 is MNHEY and CDR2 is SVGAGI. The CDR3 runs to 14 residues. The V segment lost 5 bases and the J segment 9 bases; nucleotides outside the gene matches: 11. The CDR3 DNA follows: TGTGCCAGCAGTCCAAACGACAGGGGAGTTAAAGCTTTCTTT. This translates into CASSPNDRGVKAFF.

This clone was recorded once. The V gene is TRBV9, the J gene TRBJ2-1, with D possibly TRBD2 on 6 matching bases. The V and J ends lost 4 bases and 2 bases respectively, with 13 bases between them. The CDR3 runs to 15 residues. CDR1 SGDLS and CDR2 YYNGEE come from the germline V gene. In DNA form, the CDR3 reads TGTGCCAGCAGCCTCCGTGGGACTGCCTACAATGAGCAGTTCTTC. This encodes CASSLRGTAYNEQFF.

The chain carries TRBV2 and TRBJ2-5; D may be TRBD1 (5 bases). V was pared by 10 bases and J by 3 bases, with 15 bases between. Germline values: CDR1 SNHLY, CDR2 FYNNEI. The CDR3 is 13 residues long. CDR3 region: CATPDGAEETQYF. CDR3 coding DNA: TGTGCCACCCCGGATGGGGCGGAAGAGACCCAGTACTTC.

The J gene is TRBJ1-2, the V gene TRBV3-1 (or the pseudogene TRBV3-2); 7 bases line up with TRBD1. The CDR3 is made up of 15 amino acids. J was trimmed by 0 bases and V by 6 bases; bases with no gene match: 7. Germline CDR1 is LGHDT and CDR2 is YNNKEL (reference sequence). Here the CDR3 DNA reads TGTGCCAGCAGGGATTCGGGACAGACTAACTATGGCTACACCTTC. This translates into CASRDSGQTNYGYTF.

J is TRBJ2-7 and V is TRBV27; 9 bases align to TRBD1. This CDR3 has 14 residues. Looked up from germline, CDR1 is MNHEY and CDR2 is SMNVEV (reference sequence). Trimming at V came to 6 bases and at J to 3 bases, leaving 6 bases not matched to a gene. CDR3: CASRPGTGRYEQYF. In DNA form, the CDR3 reads TGTGCCAGCAGGCCCGGGACAGGGCGCTACGAGCAGTACTTC.

About this clone itself: Other DNA sequences in this sample translate to the same CDR3. This chain uses TRBV3-1 (or the pseudogene TRBV3-2) with TRBJ1-1; a possible D gene is TRBD1 (5 bases). CDR3 length: 14 amino acids. V lost 3 bases and J 1 base, leaving 9 bases between the germline ends. Per the germline V gene, CDR1 is LGHDT and CDR2 is YNNKEL (reference sequence). CDR3: CASSHADRNTEAFF. For the CDR3, the DNA is TGTGCCAGCAGCCATGCCGACAGGAACACTGAAGCTTTCTTT.

The chain joins TRBV24-1 to TRBJ2-1; 13 nucleotides line up with TRBD2. CDR1 and CDR2 (germline): KGHDR, SFDVKD. The CDR3 consists of 17 residues. With V trimmed by 3 bases and J by 4 bases, 5 bases remained unmatched. CDR3 loop: CATSDPWTSGSYNEQFF. The DNA for the CDR3 is TGTGCCACCAGTGATCCTTGGACTAGCGGGAGTTACAATGAGCAGTTCTTC.

Turning to this clone: The same CDR3 also results from other DNA sequences found in this sample. This sequence joins TRBV30 and TRBJ2-7; 7 nucleotides match TRBD2. V was pared by 0 bases and J by 0 bases, with 2 bases of the junction left unmatched. Looked up from germline, CDR1 is GTSNPN and CDR2 is SVGIG (reference sequence). The CDR3 contains 14 residues. DNA for the CDR3: TGTGCCTGGAGTGTTGGCGGGAGCTCCTACGAGCAGTACTTC. Its translation is CAWSVGGSSYEQYF.

The rearrangement uses TRBV21-1 and TRBJ2-7; the table's D call, TRBD1, has no DNA check behind it. TRBV21-1 has pseudogene status. The length of the CDR3 is 15 residues. The CDR3 here is CASSKCPRGSYEQYF. Written as DNA, the CDR3 is TGTGCCAGCAGCAAATGTCCCAGGGGTTCCTACGAGCAGTACTTC.

The chain is built from TRBV7-8 and TRBJ2-1, with D perhaps TRBD2 (6 bases). The CDR3 runs to 14 residues. The germline V gene encodes CDR1 SGHVS and CDR2 FQNEAQ. V shed 5 bases and J shed 6 bases, with 14 bases lying between them. CDR3 sequence (DNA): TGTGCCAGCAGCCGAGGAGCGGGTCCCAATGAGCAGTTCTTC. It specifies CASSRGAGPNEQFF.

This sequence joins TRBV24-1 and TRBJ2-3, with D possibly TRBD1 on 5 matching bases. The CDR3 covers 13 residues. V was trimmed by 1 base and J by 10 bases, leaving 11 bases between them. Germline lookup yields CDR1 KGHDR and CDR2 SFDVKD. The CDR3 sequence: CATSDFQGRAQYF. In DNA, the CDR3 is TGTGCCACCAGTGATTTTCAGGGTAGGGCGCAGTATTTT.

This CDR3 is CAWSRDRQGISPLHF. CDR3 bases: TGTGCCTGGAGTAGGGATAGACAGGGGATTTCACCCCTCCACTTT. V and J are TRBV30 and TRBJ1-6; 8 bases are shared with TRBD1. CDR3 length equals 15 residues. The V segment lost 2 bases and the J segment 9 bases; nucleotides outside the gene matches: 9. Germline assignment: CDR1 GTSNPN and CDR2 SVGIG (reference sequence).

The genes are TRBV15 and TRBJ2-7; TRBD2 matches 10 bases. CDR1 LNHNV and CDR2 YYDKDF come from the germline V gene (reference sequence). The CDR3 totals 17 residues. V was clipped by 0 bases and J by 1 base; unmatched bases: 6. The CDR3 loop is CATSRDRGLAVSYEQYF. DNA of the CDR3: TGTGCCACCAGCAGAGATAGAGGACTAGCGGTTTCCTACGAGCAGTACTTC.

The chain couples TRBV7-9 to TRBJ2-7, with 7 bases fitting TRBD2. Germline V CDR1 and CDR2: SEHNR, FQNEAQ (reference sequence). Trimming removed 2 bases from V and 6 bases from J; junction bases left unmatched: 7. The length of the CDR3 is 14 residues. CDR3 in amino acids: CASSLSRGDREQYF. CDR3 DNA: TGTGCCAGCAGCTTAAGTCGGGGGGACCGCGAGCAGTACTTC.

The chain links TRBV24-1 to TRBJ1-1; a weak D match, TRBD1 (6 bases). The germline V gene encodes CDR1 KGHDR and CDR2 SFDVKD. The CDR3 totals 12 residues. The germline V and J ends were trimmed by 2 bases and 12 bases, with 12 bases remaining between them. CDR3 DNA: TGTGCCACCAGTGATTCAGGGAGGGGGTCTTTCTTT. It specifies CATSDSGRGSFF.

This clone was seen a few times. The chain joins TRBV3-1 (or the pseudogene TRBV3-2) to TRBJ2-3; 7 bases line up with TRBD2. Germline assignment: CDR1 LGHDT and CDR2 YNNKEL (reference sequence). CDR3 size: 15 residues. The V gene end was trimmed by 6 bases and the J gene end by 0 bases; junction bases not matched to a gene: 6. The CDR3 sequence is CASRSRSGSTDTQYF. DNA of the CDR3: TGTGCCAGCAGATCGCGTAGCGGGAGCACAGATACGCAGTATTTT.

The CDR3 sequence is CASRLTGDEQFF. The CDR3 nucleotides are TGTGCCAGTAGACTAACAGGGGACGAGCAGTTCTTC. The genes are TRBV19 and TRBJ2-1, with 7 positions matching TRBD1. The junction had 6 bases not matched to a gene; V was cut back by 6 bases and J by 10 bases. The CDR3 consists of 12 residues. CDR1 LNHDA and CDR2 SQIVND come from the germline V gene (reference sequence).

This clone appeared a few times. The V call is TRBV27, the J call TRBJ2-1, with TRBD2 matching 14 bases. V lost 8 bases to trimming and J lost 7 bases; unmatched junction nucleotides: 4. Germline assignment: CDR1 MNHEY and CDR2 SMNVEV (reference sequence). There are 14 residues in the CDR3. CDR3 protein: CASQGLAGVNEQFF. The DNA of the CDR3 is TGTGCCAGCCAGGGACTAGCGGGAGTAAATGAGCAGTTCTTC.

The chain joins TRBV3-1 (or the pseudogene TRBV3-2) to TRBJ1-1; 7 bases are shared with TRBD1. Germline-derived CDR1 and CDR2 are LGHDT and YNNKEL (reference sequence). The J segment lost 2 bases and the V segment lost 5 bases, leaving 8 bases of the junction unmatched. This CDR3 spans 15 amino acids. CDR3 loop: CASSTLGTVNTEAFF. In nucleotides, the CDR3 is TGTGCCAGCAGCACCCTCGGGACAGTTAACACTGAAGCTTTCTTT.